The table lists the clone carrying this T cell receptor beta chain with a few counts. Its antigen is as yet unknown. The data originate from a study of T cells after yellow fever vaccination. Template-switching 5'RACE yielded the TCR cDNA; a universal primer site and UMIs were added in the process. TCRdb itself ran the 5' RACE reads through MiXCR, one entry per CDR3 protein. The sample holds 620,000 or so distinct CDR3 sequences; about 17% are singletons and the top ten take roughly 17%. Whole-study results and caveats: The secondary response showed a weaker magnitude and a faster peak, day 5 versus 15. Only a small proportion of the clonotypes turned up in both the CD4 and the CD8 compartments, likely arising from convergent recombination.

V was pared by 6 bases and J by 5 bases, with 7 bases of the junction left unmatched. The CDR3 extends over 15 amino acids. Sequences were derived from PBMCs, sampled 4 to 5 days after the first yellow fever vaccination. The clonotype originates from a man aged 18 to 29 who received the YFV17D yellow fever vaccine. The chain links TRBV12-3 or TRBV12-4 to TRBJ1-5, with TRBD1 matching over 10 bases. In DNA form, the CDR3 reads TGTGCCAGCAGCTCCGACAGGGGGCTTTATCAGCCCCAGCATTTT. Protein sequence: CASSSDRGLYQPQHF.